A single sample is the source of the 21 T cell receptor beta chains below, sequenced in a study of T cells in Graves' hyperthyroidism and ophthalmopathy. RNA transcripts were the template for amplifying TCR beta CDR3 regions. When the TCR CDR3 underwent first-round RT-PCR, the HTBI primer set was used. TCRdb itself ran the multiplex PCR reads through MiXCR, one entry per CDR3 protein. The sample shows about 560,000 distinct CDR3 sequences, 14% of them seen only once. The sequencing sample was made of blood. The origin of the receptors is a woman between 40 and 55 years old with Graves' hyperthyroidism.

The DNA for the CDR3 is TGTGCCAGTAAGAAGGACTACCAAGAGACCCAGTACTTC. Its protein product is CASKKDYQETQYF. V gene TRBV19 combines with J gene TRBJ2-5; a possible D gene is TRBD2 (5 bases). The ends were cut back, 7 bases at V and 0 bases at J, with 9 bases in the middle. This CDR3 region has 13 residues. Germline V gene lookup returns CDR1 LNHDA and CDR2 SQIVND (reference sequence).

J is TRBJ2-5 and V is TRBV29-1; D is unclear. CDR1 is SQVTM, CDR2 ANQGSEA, per germline. V dropped 5 bases and J dropped 1 base, with 23 bases sitting between them. The CDR3 is 17 amino acids. The CDR3 DNA follows: TGCAGCGTTCCTGATATGAGGAGCCGCTTTACCCAAGAGACCCAGTACTTC. Amino acid sequence: CSVPDMRSRFTQETQYF.

The J gene is TRBJ2-2, the V gene TRBV12-3 or TRBV12-4; 9 nucleotides line up with TRBD1. The CDR3 length is 15 residues. After removal of 4 bases from V and 6 bases from J, the junction contained 6 bases not matched to a gene. The CDR3 spells CASSWRGTGSGELFF. CDR3 DNA: TGTGCCAGCAGTTGGCGGGGGACAGGGTCCGGGGAGCTGTTTTTT.

This clonotype has a handful of counts. The germline gene is not matched at one end of the junction; a read error may be the cause. The chain couples TRBV7-7 to TRBJ2-1; no definite D call. The germline V gene has CDR1 SSHAT and CDR2 FNYEAQ (reference sequence). The CDR3 runs 13 residues. The CDR3, as DNA: TGTGCTAGCAGCTTAGGCTTTCACAATGAGCAGTTCTTC. Translating gives CASSLGFHNEQFF.

The genes are TRBV14 and TRBJ2-1; 11 bases match TRBD2. The trim removed 5 bases at V and 4 bases at J, leaving 7 bases unmatched. This CDR3 spans 16 amino acids. Per the germline V gene, CDR1 is SGHDN and CDR2 is FVKESK. The CDR3 coding sequence is TGTGCCAGCAGCGGACCACCTAGCGGGAGGTACAATGAGCAGTTCTTC. It translates to CASSGPPSGRYNEQFF.

J is TRBJ2-3 and V is TRBV19; unclear D gene. V lost 4 bases and J 0 bases, leaving 11 bases between the germline ends. The CDR3 is 15 amino acids. From germline, CDR1 is LNHDA and CDR2 SQIVND (reference sequence). CDR3 residues: CASSKPRGSTDTQYF. The CDR3 nucleotides read TGTGCCAGTAGTAAACCTCGCGGAAGCACAGATACGCAGTATTTT.

This clonotype was picked up many times. For the CDR3, the DNA is TGCGCCAGCAGCGGAGACAGGGTTGACCCCTACGAGCAGTACTTC. It yields the protein CASSGDRVDPYEQYF. This chain uses TRBV5-1 with TRBJ2-7; 7 bases line up with TRBD1. CDR1 SGHRS and CDR2 YFSETQ come from the germline V gene. V lost 4 bases, J lost 2 bases, and 9 bases stayed unmatched. There are 15 residues in the CDR3.

As DNA, the CDR3 is TGTGCCAGCAGTGAACAGACAGGGGGCGCCGCTGAAGCTTTCTTT. Its translation is CASSEQTGGAAEAFF. The chain links TRBV7-2 to TRBJ1-1; 10 bases align to TRBD1. Trimming took 6 bases from V and 6 from J; bases not matched to a gene: 10. Germline CDR1 and CDR2: SGHTA and FQGNSA. The CDR3 loop spans 15 amino acids.

The chain employs TRBV2 and TRBJ2-7; perhaps TRBD1 as D (6 bases). The germline V gene encodes CDR1 SNHLY and CDR2 FYNNEI. Trimming pared 3 bases from V and 0 bases from J, leaving 9 bases between. This CDR3 has 14 amino acids. This CDR3 is CASSDGDNSYEQYF. In DNA form, the CDR3 reads TGTGCCAGCAGTGACGGGGACAACTCCTACGAGCAGTACTTC.

This clonotype came up many times. This chain connects TRBV20-1 to TRBJ2-1; 7 nucleotides match TRBD1. Germline V lookup: CDR1 DFQATT, CDR2 SNEGSKA (reference sequence). The V segment lost 3 bases and the J segment 7 bases; nucleotides outside the gene matches: 3. The CDR3 loop spans 12 amino acids. The CDR3 is CSASLDRNEQFF. The CDR3, as DNA: TGCAGTGCTAGCTTGGACAGGAATGAGCAGTTCTTC.

The chain employs TRBV4-1 and TRBJ2-1; D is perhaps TRBD2 (6 bases). The CDR3 length is 15 residues. Trimming left V 0 bases short and J 4 bases short, with 10 bases between. Germline V lookup: CDR1 MGHRA, CDR2 YSYEKL. This CDR3 reads CASSQDLGTYNEQFF. Here the CDR3 DNA reads TGCGCCAGCAGCCAAGACCTCGGGACTTACAATGAGCAGTTCTTC.

This clonotype was seen at least ten times. The chain joins TRBV30 to TRBJ2-7, with 9 nucleotides matching TRBD1. J was trimmed by 3 bases and V by 3 bases; bases with no gene match: 9. The CDR3 sequence is 15 residues long. Germline V gene lookup returns CDR1 GTSNPN and CDR2 SVGIG (reference sequence). CDR3: CAWRKGQGEFYEQYF. DNA for the CDR3: TGTGCCTGGAGAAAGGGACAGGGTGAGTTCTACGAGCAGTACTTC.

This clonotype has a count of ten or more. The V call is TRBV20-1, the J call TRBJ2-7, with D unclear. V was shortened by 3 bases and J by 3 bases, with 15 bases between the two germline ends. The length of the CDR3 is 14 residues. Germline V lookup: CDR1 DFQATT, CDR2 SNEGSKA (reference sequence). The CDR3 spells CSASGQTMGYEQYF. As DNA, the CDR3 is TGCAGTGCTAGCGGGCAGACAATGGGCTACGAGCAGTACTTC.

The chain is built from TRBV13 and TRBJ2-6; 9 positions agree with TRBD2. The CDR3 is made up of 17 amino acids. Germline CDR1 is PRHDT and CDR2 is FYEKMQ (reference sequence). The trim removed 5 bases at V and 0 bases at J, leaving 5 bases unmatched. CDR3 DNA sequence: TGTGCCAGCAGCGGGGGACTAGCAATCTCTGGGGCCAACGTCCTGACTTTC. Translating gives CASSGGLAISGANVLTF.

The chain joins TRBV7-2 to TRBJ2-3; 7 bases map to TRBD2. This CDR3 is 16 amino acids long. The ends lost 4 bases at V and 11 bases at J; junction bases unmatched: 18. In germline, CDR1 is SGHTA, CDR2 FQGNSA. The CDR3 DNA follows: TGTGCCAGCAGCTCAAGGGTGCCGTTGGTAGAGCGGGGGCAGTATTTT. As protein: CASSSRVPLVERGQYF.

This clonotype was observed at least ten times. The chain links TRBV7-8 to TRBJ1-6; the match to TRBD1 covers 9 bases. The CDR3 length is 17 residues. Germline V gene lookup returns CDR1 SGHVS and CDR2 FQNEAQ. The V and J ends lost 3 bases and 8 bases, in that order; junction bases with no gene match: 11. CDR3 bases: TGTGCCAGCAGCTTCCCAAGGGACAGGGATTATGATTCACCCCTCCACTTT. The encoded protein is CASSFPRDRDYDSPLHF.

In its sample, this clonotype was seen a few times. The chain employs TRBV24-1 and TRBJ1-2; TRBD1 aligns across 9 bases. V dropped 3 bases and J dropped 4; count of bases not matched to a gene: 5. The length of the CDR3 is 15 residues. CDR1 KGHDR and CDR2 SFDVKD come from the germline V gene. CDR3 nucleotides: TGTGCCACCAGTGATAACAGGGGGCGCTTCTATGGCTACACCTTC. Residues: CATSDNRGRFYGYTF.

Many counts were recorded for this clonotype. The V gene is TRBV27, the J gene TRBJ1-1, with D possibly matching TRBD1 (5 bases). CDR1 and CDR2 from the germline V gene are MNHEY and SMNVEV (reference sequence). The length of the CDR3 is 13 residues. V was clipped by 5 bases and J by 11 bases, with 18 bases between them. For the CDR3, the DNA is TGTGCCAGCAGTATGCAGGGTAGAGGTAGGGCTTTCTTT. Translating gives CASSMQGRGRAFF.

At least ten counts were recorded for this clonotype. The V gene is TRBV28, the J gene TRBJ2-1; 8 nucleotides match TRBD2. Unmatched junction bases numbered 4, after V lost 1 base and J lost 2 bases. Germline CDR1 and CDR2: MDHEN and SYDVKM. The CDR3 contains 16 residues. The CDR3 sequence: CASSLSGLGAYNEQFF. The CDR3 nucleotides read TGTGCCAGCAGTTTATCGGGACTAGGGGCCTACAATGAGCAGTTCTTC.

This clonotype was seen repeatedly, ten times or more. The CDR3 is CASSPYRVPPDTEAFF. Written as DNA, the CDR3 is TGTGCCAGCAGCCCTTACAGGGTCCCCCCAGACACTGAAGCTTTCTTT. The chain joins TRBV28 to TRBJ1-1; tentative D call: TRBD1 (6 bases). CDR1 is MDHEN, CDR2 SYDVKM, per germline. The CDR3 extends over 16 amino acids. Trimming took 6 bases from V and 3 from J, leaving 20 bases between them. The full variable domain, its missing parts supplied by reference TRBV28 and TRBJ1-1, is DVKVTQSSRYLVKRTGEKVFLECVQDMDHENMFWYRQDPGLGLRLIYFSYDVKMKEKGDIPEGYSVSREKKERFSLILESASTNQTSMYLCASSPYRVPPDTEAFFGQGTRLTVV.

This clonotype was seen a few times. The genes are TRBV10-1 and TRBJ2-7; possibly TRBD2 for D (6 bases). The germline V gene encodes CDR1 WNHNN and CDR2 SYGVQD (reference sequence). V was cut by 2 bases and J by 4 bases, with 9 bases left in between. The CDR3 is 13 residues long. In DNA form, the CDR3 reads TGCGCCAGCAGTGAGCCGGGAGCGTACGAGCAGTACTTC. Translating gives CASSEPGAYEQYF.